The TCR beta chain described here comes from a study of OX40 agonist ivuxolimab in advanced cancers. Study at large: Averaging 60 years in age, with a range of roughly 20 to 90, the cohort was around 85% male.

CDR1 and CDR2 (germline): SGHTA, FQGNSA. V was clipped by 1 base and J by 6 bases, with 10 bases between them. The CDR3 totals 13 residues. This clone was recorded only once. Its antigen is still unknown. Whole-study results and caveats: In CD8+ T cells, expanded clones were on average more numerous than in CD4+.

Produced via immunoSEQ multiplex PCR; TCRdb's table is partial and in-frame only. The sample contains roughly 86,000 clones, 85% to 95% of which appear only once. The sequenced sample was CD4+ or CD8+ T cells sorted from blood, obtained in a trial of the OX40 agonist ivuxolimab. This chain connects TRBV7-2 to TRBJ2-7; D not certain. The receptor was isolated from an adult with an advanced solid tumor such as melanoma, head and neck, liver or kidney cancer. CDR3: CASSLEQLGEQYF. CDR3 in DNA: TGTGCCAGCAGCTTAGAACAGTTGGGCGAGCAGTACTTC.